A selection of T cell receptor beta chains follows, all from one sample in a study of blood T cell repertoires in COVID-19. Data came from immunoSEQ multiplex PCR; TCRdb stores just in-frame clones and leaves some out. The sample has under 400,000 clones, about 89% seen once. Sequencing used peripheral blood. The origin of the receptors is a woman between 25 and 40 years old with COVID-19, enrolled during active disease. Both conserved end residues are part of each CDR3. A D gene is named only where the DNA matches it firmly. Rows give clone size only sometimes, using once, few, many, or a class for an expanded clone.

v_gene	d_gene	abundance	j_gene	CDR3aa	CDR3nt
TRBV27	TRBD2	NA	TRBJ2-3	CASSFSGRADTQYF	TGTGCCAGCAGTTTCAGCGGGAGGGCAGATACGCAGTATTTT
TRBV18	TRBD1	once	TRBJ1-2	CASSPGQSYGYTF	TGTGCCAGCTCACCGGGACAGAGCTATGGCTACACCTTC
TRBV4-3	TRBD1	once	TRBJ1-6	CASSQGQTGHSPLHF	TGCGCCAGCAGCCAAGGGCAGACAGGGCATTCACCCCTCCACTTT
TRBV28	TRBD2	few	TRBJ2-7	CASSFGSGRADF	TGTGCCAGCAGTTTTGGGAGCGGGAGGGCCGACTTC
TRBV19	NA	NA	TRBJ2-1	CASSIRGVHNEQFF	TGTGCCAGTAGTATCAGGGGCGTGCACAATGAGCAGTTCTTC
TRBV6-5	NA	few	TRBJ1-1	CASSRAGEAFF	TGTGCCAGCAGCCGCGCAGGGGAAGCTTTCTTT
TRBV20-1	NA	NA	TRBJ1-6	CSASLSGVSPLHF	TGCAGTGCTAGTCTATCGGGAGTTTCACCCCTCCACTTT
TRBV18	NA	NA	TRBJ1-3	CASSPLPQGTGNTIYF	TGTGCCAGCTCACCACTCCCTCAGGGGACTGGAAACACCATATATTTT
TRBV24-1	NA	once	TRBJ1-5	CATSDSVTGNQPQHF	TGTGCCACCAGTGATTCTGTAACAGGCAATCAGCCCCAGCATTTT
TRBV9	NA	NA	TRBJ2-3	CASSGGLSGYDTQYF	TGTGCCAGCAGCGGAGGACTATCGGGATATGATACGCAGTATTTT
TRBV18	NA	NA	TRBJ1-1	CASSLRAGETEAFF	TGTGCCAGCTCACTCAGGGCAGGAGAAACTGAAGCTTTCTTT
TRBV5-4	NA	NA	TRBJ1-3	CASTDSSGNTIYF	TGTGCCAGCACGGACAGCTCTGGAAACACCATATATTTT
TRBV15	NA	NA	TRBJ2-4	CATSRDLGGVNIQYF	TGTGCCACCAGCAGAGATCTCGGGGGTGTGAACATTCAGTACTTC
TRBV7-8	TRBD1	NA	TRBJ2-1	CASSFPGQGDNEQFF	TGTGCCAGCAGCTTCCCGGGACAGGGGGACAATGAGCAGTTCTTC
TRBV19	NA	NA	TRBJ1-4	CASQNAGATNEKLFF	TGTGCCAGTCAAAATGCGGGTGCAACTAATGAAAAACTGTTTTTT
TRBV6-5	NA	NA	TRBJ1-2	CASSYSIRGYYGYTF	TGTGCCAGCAGTTACTCGATTAGGGGGTACTATGGCTACACCTTC
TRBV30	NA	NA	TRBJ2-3	CAWQTSYSTDTQYF	TGTGCCTGGCAAACTAGCTATAGCACAGATACGCAGTATTTT
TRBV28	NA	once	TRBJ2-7	CASSRSAPYEQYF	TGTGCCAGCAGCCGGTCCGCCCCCTACGAGCAGTACTTC
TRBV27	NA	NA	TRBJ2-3	CASNRGSTASTDTQYF	TGTGCCAGCAACCGGGGGTCCACAGCTAGCACAGATACGCAGTATTTT
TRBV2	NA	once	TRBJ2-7	CASSAGRRNEQYF	TGTGCCAGCAGTGCAGGGAGGCGGAACGAGCAGTACTTC
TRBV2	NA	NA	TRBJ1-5	CASMGSGQPQHF	TGTGCCAGCATGGGGAGCGGTCAGCCCCAGCATTTT
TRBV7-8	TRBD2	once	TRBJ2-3	CASSLGSALAAFTDTQYF	TGTGCCAGCAGCTTAGGGTCCGCGCTAGCGGCTTTTACAGATACGCAGTATTTT
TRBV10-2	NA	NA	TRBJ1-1	CASQGGNTEAFF	TGCGCCAGCCAGGGTGGGAACACTGAAGCTTTCTTT
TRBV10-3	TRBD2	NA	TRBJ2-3	CAIRTSGSADTQYF	TGTGCCATCAGGACTAGCGGGAGCGCAGATACGCAGTATTTT
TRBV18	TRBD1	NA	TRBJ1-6	CASSPLIRDRGRNNSPLHF	TGTGCCAGCTCACCGCTGATCCGGGACAGGGGGCGAAATAATTCACCCCTCCACTTT
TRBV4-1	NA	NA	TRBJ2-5	CASSLARGPQETQYF	TGCGCCAGCAGCTTAGCGCGAGGACCTCAAGAGACCCAGTACTTC
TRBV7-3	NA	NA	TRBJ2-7	CASSWTQGNEQYF	TGTGCCAGCAGCTGGACCCAGGGTAACGAGCAGTACTTC
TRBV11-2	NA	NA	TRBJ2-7	CASSLIPGSDYEQYF	TGTGCCAGCAGCTTAATTCCCGGGAGTGACTACGAGCAGTACTTC
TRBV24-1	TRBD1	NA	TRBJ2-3	CATSAPDRGSDTQYF	TGTGCCACCAGTGCCCCCGACAGGGGTTCAGATACGCAGTATTTT
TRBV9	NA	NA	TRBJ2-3	CASSPQVADTQYF	TGTGCCAGCAGCCCCCAGGTTGCAGATACGCAGTATTTT
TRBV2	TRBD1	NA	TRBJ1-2	CASSPDRVRGYTF	TGTGCCAGCAGTCCGGACAGGGTACGGGGCTACACCTTC
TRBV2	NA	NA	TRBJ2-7	CASRELDRTLDEQYF	TGTGCCAGCAGAGAGTTGGACAGAACCTTGGACGAGCAGTACTTC
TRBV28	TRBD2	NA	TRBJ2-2	CASSFRRENRGLAGDTGELFF	TGTGCCAGCAGTTTCCGCAGGGAGAACAGGGGACTAGCGGGAGATACCGGGGAGCTGTTTTTT